The subject of this entry is one T cell receptor (beta chain). These data come from a study of blood T cell repertoires in COVID-19. The method was immunoSEQ multiplex PCR; TCRdb's version includes in-frame clones alone and lacks a portion of them. The sample has 200,000 to 250,000 clones, 85% seen once; the top ten hold under 2.5%. The CDR3 has 13 amino acids. Trimming pared 0 bases from V and 8 bases from J, leaving 10 bases between. The germline CDR1 and CDR2 sequences are MNHEY and SVGAGI. This clonotype was sampled from a woman aged 65 to 85 with COVID-19, enrolled during active disease. Input material: peripheral blood. V usage is TRBV6-5 and J usage is TRBJ1-2; D unresolved. The CDR3 spells CASSYSNSWGYTF. As DNA, the CDR3 is TGTGCCAGCAGTTACTCGAACAGTTGGGGCTACACCTTC.